A selection of T cell receptor beta chains follows, all from one sample in a study of beta chain features in type 1 diabetes. Profiling relied on immunoSEQ multiplex PCR, and the TCRdb table lists in-frame clones only, not all of them. The profile shows approximately 160,000 clones, approximately 9% of them singletons. Material: central memory CD4+ T cells from blood. The receptors stem from a woman aged 18-29 years in good health. CDR3s include the opening cysteine and the closing phenylalanine or tryptophan. A D gene is named only where the DNA matches it firmly. Clone size, where shown, is once, few, many, or a class for clones that have expanded.

CDR3 protein,CDR3 DNA,clone size,D gene,V gene,J gene,CDR3 length
CSVLPGEKQYF,TGCAGCGTTCTTCCGGGGGAGAAGCAGTACTTC,few,.,TRBV29-1,TRBJ2-7,11
CASSSQGAGNTEAFF,TGTGCCAGCAGCTCACAGGGGGCAGGGAACACTGAAGCTTTCTTT,.,TRBD1,TRBV5-6,TRBJ1-1,15
CASSLGRNTEAFF,TGTGCCAGTAGTCTGGGCAGGAACACTGAAGCTTTCTTT,few,.,TRBV19,TRBJ1-1,13
CASSPQRGSSGETQYF,TGCGCCAGCAGCCCCCAGCGGGGGTCATCAGGGGAGACCCAGTACTTC,.,TRBD2,TRBV5-1,TRBJ2-5,16
CASSLDRTGELFF,TGTGCCAGCAGCTTAGACAGGACCGGGGAGCTGTTTTTT,few,.,TRBV5-6,TRBJ2-2,13
CASLKAGTGNSPLHF,TGTGCCAGCCTTAAAGCCGGGACTGGTAATTCACCCCTCCACTTT,.,.,TRBV5-6,TRBJ1-6,15
CASALAGERETQYF,TGTGCCAGCGCTTTAGCGGGGGAACGAGAGACCCAGTACTTC,few,TRBD2,TRBV27,TRBJ2-5,14
CASSVGRNSYEQYF,TGTGCCAGCAGCGTTGGGAGGAACAGTTACGAGCAGTACTTC,.,.,TRBV9,TRBJ2-7,14
CASSSLQLSNQPQHF,TGTGCCAGCAGCTCGCTACAGCTTAGCAATCAGCCCCAGCATTTT,.,.,TRBV5-6,TRBJ1-5,15
CASSLSGSNYGYTF,TGTGCCAGCAGTTTATCAGGGAGTAACTATGGCTACACCTTC,.,.,TRBV27,TRBJ1-2,14
CASSSGVAGGSSPDTQYF,TGTGCCAGCAGCTCCGGAGTAGCGGGAGGGTCCTCGCCAGATACGCAGTATTTT,.,TRBD2,TRBV7-9,TRBJ2-3,18
CASSPETGAKETQYF,TGTGCCAGCTCACCCGAGACAGGGGCCAAAGAGACCCAGTACTTC,few,TRBD1,TRBV18,TRBJ2-5,15
CASSNWTAYGYTF,TGTGCCAGCAGCAATTGGACAGCCTATGGCTACACCTTC,few,.,TRBV7-9,TRBJ1-2,13
CASSSTGFGYTF,TGTGCCAGCAGCTCGACAGGGTTTGGCTACACCTTC,.,TRBD1,TRBV7-9,TRBJ1-2,12
CAGRDSSTDTQYF,TGTGCCGGAAGGGACAGTAGCACAGATACGCAGTATTTT,.,TRBD1,TRBV19,TRBJ2-3,13